The 28 T cell receptor beta chains in this list originate from one sample, sequenced in a study of human T cells and chemical hapten exposure. In TCRdb, the RACE reads were re-called with MiXCR into one record per CDR3 protein. The table records some 350,000 distinct CDR3 sequences, about 6% of them present only once. Time point in this sample: patch test 2, 6 weeks after DPC sensitization. Described treatment: therapeutic diphenylcyclopropenone sensitization with weekly scalp DPC. Sequenced here: whole blood, sampled in connection with sensitization to the hapten diphenylcyclopropenone (DPC). These receptors were taken from a woman in her late teens or twenties with alopecia areata. Some clones in this sample may be carry-over from other donors' samples.

There are a few counts of this clonotype. V and J are TRBV10-3 and TRBJ1-4; D possibly corresponds to TRBD1 (5 bases). Trimming shortened V by 6 bases and J by 8 bases, and 10 bases separated the two germline ends. This CDR3 comprises 12 residues. Germline values: CDR1 ENHRY, CDR2 SYGVKD. CDR3: CAIRGAGEKLFF. In DNA form, the CDR3 reads TGTGCCATCAGAGGGGCAGGGGAAAAACTGTTTTTT.

This clonotype was seen ten or more times. The J gene is TRBJ2-3, the V gene TRBV7-9; D gene ambiguous. The CDR3 covers 16 residues. The V gene lost 5 bases and the J gene lost 4 bases, with 19 bases spanning the gap. The germline CDR1 and CDR2 sequences are SEHNR and FQNEAQ (reference sequence). CDR3 coding DNA: TGTGCCAGCAGCCCTATCCATTCCGGGCGCCCAGATACGCAGTATTTT. Translating gives CASSPIHSGRPDTQYF.

This clonotype has a count of ten or more. The V gene is TRBV7-2, the J gene TRBJ2-3; weak D call: TRBD2 (5 bases). The CDR3 consists of 13 residues. V was trimmed by 4 bases and J by 5 bases, leaving 10 bases between them. The germline V gene has CDR1 SGHTA and CDR2 FQGNSA. The chain's CDR3 is CASSWTFGDTQYF. In DNA form, the CDR3 reads TGTGCCAGCAGCTGGACTTTCGGAGATACGCAGTATTTT.

This clonotype was observed at least ten times. V and J are TRBV29-1 and TRBJ1-1; D is unresolved. The CDR3 sequence is 12 residues long. Germline V gives CDR1 SQVTM, CDR2 ANQGSEA. The ends were cut back, 4 bases at V and 4 bases at J, with 10 bases in the middle. The CDR3, as DNA: TGCAGCGTTGTCACCGAAGCCACTGAAGCTTTCTTT. The encoded protein is CSVVTEATEAFF.

This clonotype was detected only a few times. The chain is built from TRBV2 and TRBJ1-5, with D perhaps TRBD1 (5 bases). V was cut by 9 bases and J by 1 base, with 13 bases left in between. CDR1 is SNHLY, CDR2 FYNNEI, per germline. This CDR3 region has 14 residues. CDR3 protein: CASMRGPSNQPQHF. CDR3 nucleotide sequence: TGTGCCAGTATGCGGGGACCCAGCAATCAGCCCCAGCATTTT.

This clonotype appeared many times. The chain recombines TRBV12-3 or TRBV12-4 with TRBJ2-2; D is ambiguous. The V gene lost 5 bases and the J gene lost 3 bases, with 7 bases spanning the gap. The CDR3 sequence is 13 residues long. CDR3 loop: CASSPLYTGELFF. The DNA for the CDR3 is TGTGCCAGCAGTCCGCTATACACCGGGGAGCTGTTTTTT.

This clonotype was counted at least ten times. The chain joins TRBV20-1 to TRBJ1-2, with D maybe TRBD1 (6 bases). CDR1 and CDR2 from the germline V gene are DFQATT and SNEGSKA (reference sequence). V shed 5 bases and J shed 4 bases, with 20 bases lying between them. The CDR3 length is 15 residues. CDR3 DNA sequence: TGCAGTGCTCCACTTCCACAGGGACTCAGCTATGGCTACACCTTC. The encoded protein is CSAPLPQGLSYGYTF.

This chain joins TRBV29-1 and TRBJ1-2; perhaps TRBD1 as D (5 bases). Trimming left V 4 bases short and J 0 bases short, with 15 bases between. The V gene's germline CDR1 is SQVTM and CDR2 ANQGSEA. The CDR3 runs 15 residues. Written as DNA, the CDR3 is TGCAGCGTTGGGCTCCAAAGGGGATCTAACTATGGCTACACCTTC. It yields the protein CSVGLQRGSNYGYTF.

To note about this clonotype: A much more abundant neighbour one base away suggests this may be a read error. The CDR3 does not close with the conserved phenylalanine or tryptophan, likely indicating a read error. DNA for the CDR3: TGTGCCAGCAGTTCAGCGTGGGGCAATCAGCCCCAGCATTCT. Encoded protein: CASSSAWGNQPQHS. This chain links TRBV6-2 or TRBV6-3 with TRBJ1-5; D is unclear. The CDR3 is 14 amino acids. V shed 4 bases and J shed 2 bases, with 9 bases lying between them. Germline-derived CDR1 and CDR2 are MNHEY and SVGEGT.

This clonotype appeared many times. The rearrangement uses TRBV2 and TRBJ1-1; 7 nucleotides align to TRBD1. In germline, CDR1 is SNHLY, CDR2 FYNNEI. This CDR3 has 13 amino acids. V lost 6 bases and J lost 1; bases outside the gene matches: 2. The CDR3 region is CASRGQPNTEAFF. CDR3 sequence (DNA): TGTGCCAGCAGGGGACAGCCGAACACTGAAGCTTTCTTT.

This clonotype was counted a few times. The chain couples TRBV20-1 to TRBJ2-4, with D perhaps matching TRBD2 (7 bases). Trimming took off 4 bases at V and 7 bases at J, with 23 bases between the two ends. CDR1 and CDR2 from the germline V gene are DFQATT and SNEGSKA (reference sequence). The CDR3 spans 16 residues. The CDR3 reads CSAKGRRGPSMNIQYF. The CDR3 nucleotides are TGCAGTGCTAAGGGGCGGCGGGGGCCGAGCATGAACATTCAGTACTTC.

This sequence joins TRBV29-1 and TRBJ1-2; D is ambiguous. The CDR3 is 12 amino acids. Trimming took off 4 bases at V and 3 bases at J, with 9 bases between the two ends. CDR1 SQVTM and CDR2 ANQGSEA come from the germline V gene. This CDR3 reads CSVAVLDYGYTF. CDR3 DNA: TGCAGCGTTGCTGTTTTGGACTATGGCTACACCTTC.

This clonotype was counted ten times or more. The rearrangement links TRBV28 to TRBJ2-7; possible D gene TRBD1, 6 bases. This CDR3 is 12 amino acids long. V lost 8 bases to trimming and J lost 6 bases, with 14 bases between them. Per germline, CDR1 MDHEN and CDR2 SYDVKM. CDR3 region: CASSLLRGEQYF. DNA of the CDR3: TGTGCCAGCTCCCTTCTCAGGGGCGAGCAGTACTTC.

This clonotype has just a few counts. V gene TRBV6-6 combines with J gene TRBJ2-1, with D possibly being TRBD2 (5 bases). V was trimmed by 6 bases and J by 10 bases, leaving 10 bases between them. This CDR3 has 11 residues. Germline CDR1 and CDR2: MNHNY and SVGAGI (reference sequence). This CDR3 reads CASRTTGEQFF. The CDR3 DNA sequence: TGTGCCAGCAGAACCACGGGGGAGCAGTTCTTC.

The gene calls are TRBV29-1 and TRBJ1-2; the D is unclear. Germline V gene lookup returns CDR1 SQVTM and CDR2 ANQGSEA. Deletions cut 4 bases from V and 8 bases from J, with 11 bases between. The CDR3 totals 11 residues. CDR3 nucleotide sequence: TGCAGCGTTGCCGGCCTGGAGGGCTACACCTTC. Translating gives CSVAGLEGYTF.

There are many counts of this clonotype. This chain links TRBV15 with TRBJ2-2; D is ambiguous. The germline V and J ends were trimmed by 0 bases and 1 base, with 6 bases remaining between them. Germline V CDR1 and CDR2: LNHNV, YYDKDF (reference sequence). The CDR3 totals 15 residues. For the CDR3, the DNA is TGTGCCACCAGCAGAGAAGCAGGGAACACCGGGGAGCTGTTTTTT. As protein: CATSREAGNTGELFF.

This sequence joins TRBV2 and TRBJ2-2; 9 nucleotides agree with TRBD2. V lost 0 bases, J lost 4 bases, and 6 bases stayed unmatched. The CDR3 covers 17 residues. Germline V lookup: CDR1 SNHLY, CDR2 FYNNEI. The CDR3 loop reads CASSEAASGAVTGELFF. The CDR3 nucleotides read TGTGCCAGCAGTGAAGCGGCTAGCGGGGCCGTCACCGGGGAGCTGTTTTTT. Supplemented by reference TRBV2 and TRBJ2-2, the full variable domain reads EPEVTQTPSHQVTQMGQEVILRCVPISNHLYFYWYRQILGQKVEFLVSFYNNEISEKSEIFDDQFSVERPDGSNFTLKIRSTKLEDSAMYFCASSEAASGAVTGELFFGEGSRLTVL.

The chain is built from TRBV29-1 and TRBJ2-2; D remains unclear. V shed 7 bases and J shed 6 bases, with 12 bases lying between them. The CDR3 length is 12 residues. Germline CDR1 and CDR2: SQVTM and ANQGSEA. In DNA, the CDR3 is TGCAGCGGCAGATTCAGCGCCGGGGAGCTGTTTTTT. As protein: CSGRFSAGELFF.

This clonotype has a count of ten or more. The chain employs TRBV12-3 or TRBV12-4 and TRBJ1-1; 10 bases agree with TRBD1. The CDR3 has 18 amino acids. V shed 2 bases and J 3 bases; nucleotides not matched to a gene: 12. CDR3 nucleotides: TGTGCCAGCAGTTTACGGGACAGGGGCCTTCTAGGGGACACTGAAGCTTTCTTT. Encoded protein: CASSLRDRGLLGDTEAFF.

This sequence joins TRBV7-2 and TRBJ2-5, with 13 bases that match TRBD2. With V trimmed by 5 bases and J by 4 bases, 7 bases remained unmatched. Germline CDR1 and CDR2: SGHTA and FQGNSA. The CDR3 length is 16 residues. CDR3 in DNA: TGTGCCAGCAGCAATGGACTAGCGGGGGTTGGAGAGACCCAGTACTTC. As protein: CASSNGLAGVGETQYF. Filled out from reference TRBV7-2 and TRBJ2-5, the complete variable domain reads GAGVSQSPSNKVTEKGKDVELRCDPISGHTALYWYRQSLGQGLEFLIYFQGNSAPDKSGLPSDRFSAERTGGSVSTLTIQRTQQEDSAVYLCASSNGLAGVGETQYFGPGTRLLVL.

This clonotype was found many times. V and J are TRBV6-5 and TRBJ1-2; the match to TRBD1 covers 7 bases. From germline, CDR1 is MNHEY and CDR2 SVGAGI. Trimming cost V 6 bases and J 5 bases; bases outside gene matches: 9. The CDR3 spans 14 residues. The CDR3, as DNA: TGTGCCAGCAGACCGACAGGGCTGTATTATGGCTACACCTTC. Amino acid sequence: CASRPTGLYYGYTF.

This clonotype occurred a few times. V gene TRBV4-3 combines with J gene TRBJ2-3, with a weak D call TRBD1 (5 bases). This CDR3 has 14 amino acids. Germline CDR1 is LGHNA and CDR2 is YSLEER. The V and J ends lost 4 bases and 2 bases respectively, with 10 bases between them. The CDR3, as DNA: TGCGCCAGCAGCCTCAGGGTTTTCACAGATACGCAGTATTTT. It is translated as CASSLRVFTDTQYF.

The table lists this clonotype with many counts. The J gene is TRBJ1-1, the V gene TRBV29-1; no reliable D call. Germline CDR1 and CDR2: SQVTM and ANQGSEA. Trimming pared 5 bases from V and 4 bases from J, leaving 14 bases between. The CDR3 loop spans 13 amino acids. The CDR3 DNA reads as TGCAGCGTTACTCAAAGGAGGAGCACTGAAGCTTTCTTT. Residues: CSVTQRRSTEAFF.

The chain joins TRBV28 to TRBJ2-1; D is unclear. Germline CDR1 is MDHEN and CDR2 is SYDVKM. V gave up 5 bases and J gave up 7 bases, with 12 bases separating them. The CDR3 consists of 13 residues. The CDR3 nucleotides are TGTGCCAGCAGTACGGGCCCCTGGAATGAGCAGTTCTTC. Translating gives CASSTGPWNEQFF.

This chain connects TRBV20-1 to TRBJ2-7; no reliable D call. Germline V gene sequence: CDR1 DFQATT, CDR2 SNEGSKA (reference sequence). V was shortened by 5 bases and J by 0 bases, with 11 bases between the two germline ends. This CDR3 comprises 13 residues. The CDR3 loop reads CSALKQNSYEQYF. CDR3 DNA sequence: TGCAGTGCTCTTAAACAGAACTCCTACGAGCAGTACTTC.

This clonotype was seen more than once but under ten times. The chain employs TRBV12-3 or TRBV12-4 and TRBJ1-2, with D perhaps matching TRBD1 (6 bases). Trimming removed 5 bases at V and 4 bases at J, with 17 bases between. The CDR3 sequence is 15 residues long. Here the CDR3 DNA reads TGTGCCAGCAGTCAAACGGGGGGCGCCGGCTATGGCTACACCTTC. Protein: CASSQTGGAGYGYTF.

The genes are TRBV28 and TRBJ2-2, with D possibly being TRBD2 (6 bases). V lost 1 base, J lost 4 bases, and 13 bases lay in between. The CDR3 runs to 16 residues. CDR1 MDHEN and CDR2 SYDVKM come from the germline V gene. CDR3 loop: CASSLSRGIGTGELFF. As DNA, the CDR3 is TGTGCCAGCAGTTTATCTCGGGGGATCGGCACCGGGGAGCTGTTTTTT.

The table lists this clonotype with many counts. The chain carries TRBV5-1 and TRBJ1-2; D is perhaps TRBD1 (5 bases). Trimming cost V 2 bases and J 0 bases, with 8 bases left between them. This CDR3 is 14 amino acids long. Germline V gene lookup returns CDR1 SGHRS and CDR2 YFSETQ. The CDR3: CASSFQGANYGYTF. The CDR3 DNA follows: TGCGCCAGCAGCTTCCAGGGCGCTAACTATGGCTACACCTTC.